This TCR beta chain was sequenced for a study of early T cells in non-severe SARS-CoV-2 infection. The overall study: Alpha and beta chains were unpaired, from unsorted whole-blood bulk RNA.

This clonotype was seen ten or more times. Its antigen is not known. Each single cDNA molecule received a unique molecular identifier. TCRdb used MiXCR to reprocess the 5' RACE reads, holding one entry per CDR3 protein. The data contain tens of thousands of distinct CDR3 sequences, roughly 8% of them singletons. Findings of the study overall: Matching against VDJdb likely underestimated virus-specific expansions, favoring anti-spike CD8.

The TCR sequence derives from an adult who was a healthcare worker with PCR-confirmed SARS-CoV-2 infection or an uninfected control (not recorded which). The sequencing sample was made of whole blood.

CDR3 DNA: TGCGCCAGCGGAGGGGGGACGGTAATGAACACTGAAGCTTTCTTT. Its protein is CASGGGTVMNTEAFF. The chain joins TRBV5-1 to TRBJ1-1, with D tentatively TRBD1 (6 bases). This CDR3 contains 15 residues. Germline V lookup: CDR1 SGHRS, CDR2 YFSETQ. Trimming shortened V by 7 bases and J by 0 bases, and 16 bases separated the two germline ends.